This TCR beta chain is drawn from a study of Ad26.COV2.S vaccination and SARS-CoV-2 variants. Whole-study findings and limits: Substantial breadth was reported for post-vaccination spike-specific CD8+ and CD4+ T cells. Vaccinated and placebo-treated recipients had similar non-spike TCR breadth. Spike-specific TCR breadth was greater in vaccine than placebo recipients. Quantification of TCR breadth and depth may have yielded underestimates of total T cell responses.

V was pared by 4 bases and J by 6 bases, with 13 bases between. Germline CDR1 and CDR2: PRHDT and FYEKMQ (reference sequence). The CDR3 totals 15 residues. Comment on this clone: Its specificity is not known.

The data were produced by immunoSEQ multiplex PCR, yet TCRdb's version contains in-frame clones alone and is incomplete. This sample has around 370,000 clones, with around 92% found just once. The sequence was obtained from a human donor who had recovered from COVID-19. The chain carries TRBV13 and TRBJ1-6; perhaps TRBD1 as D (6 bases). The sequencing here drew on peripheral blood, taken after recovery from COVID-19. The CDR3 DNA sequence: TGTGCCAGCAGCTACAACAGGGTTGGTAATTCACCCCTCCACTTT. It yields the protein CASSYNRVGNSPLHF.